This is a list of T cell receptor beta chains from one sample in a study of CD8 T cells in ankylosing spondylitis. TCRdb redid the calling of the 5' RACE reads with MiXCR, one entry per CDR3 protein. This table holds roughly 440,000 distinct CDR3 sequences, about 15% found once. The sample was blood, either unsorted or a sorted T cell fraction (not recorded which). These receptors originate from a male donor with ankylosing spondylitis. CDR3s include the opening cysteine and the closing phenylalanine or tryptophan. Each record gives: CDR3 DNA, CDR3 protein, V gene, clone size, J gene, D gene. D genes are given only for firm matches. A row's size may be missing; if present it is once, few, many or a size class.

CDR3 DNA: TGTGCCAGCAGCCAGCGGGGGCCCCGGAAAGATACGCAGTATTTT; CDR3 protein: CASSQRGPRKDTQYF; V gene: TRBV3-1; clone size: few; J gene: TRBJ2-3; D gene: NA
CDR3 DNA: TGTGCCAGCAGTGAAGCGGGGCTAGGGAATGAGCAGTTCTTC; CDR3 protein: CASSEAGLGNEQFF; V gene: TRBV6-1; clone size: NA; J gene: TRBJ2-1; D gene: NA
CDR3 DNA: TGCAGTGTTAGTAGCTTTTATAATTCACCCCTCCACTTT; CDR3 protein: CSVSSFYNSPLHF; V gene: TRBV20-1; clone size: few; J gene: TRBJ1-6; D gene: NA
CDR3 DNA: TGTGCCAGCAGCTTTGTCGGGCAGGGGGTATATGGCTACACCTTC; CDR3 protein: CASSFVGQGVYGYTF; V gene: TRBV5-6; clone size: NA; J gene: TRBJ1-2; D gene: TRBD1
CDR3 DNA: TGCGCCAGCAGCAAAACAGGGGGAGATAATGAAAAACTGTTTTTT; CDR3 protein: CASSKTGGDNEKLFF; V gene: TRBV5-1; clone size: few; J gene: TRBJ1-4; D gene: TRBD1
CDR3 DNA: TGTGCCAGCAGCAAAGGCCTAGCGGGAACGGCAGGTGAGCAGTTCTTC; CDR3 protein: CASSKGLAGTAGEQFF; V gene: TRBV21-1; clone size: NA; J gene: TRBJ2-1; D gene: NA
CDR3 DNA: TGTGCCAGCTCACCTTACAGGGGGAGCCCTGAAGCTTTCTTT; CDR3 protein: CASSPYRGSPEAFF; V gene: TRBV18; clone size: NA; J gene: TRBJ1-1; D gene: TRBD1
CDR3 DNA: TGCGCCAGCAGCCAAGATTTAACAGGGGGTTATGGCTACACCTTC; CDR3 protein: CASSQDLTGGYGYTF; V gene: TRBV4-1; clone size: few; J gene: TRBJ1-2; D gene: TRBD1
CDR3 DNA: TGTGCCAGCAACAGACAGGGCCATGAGCAGTTCTTC; CDR3 protein: CASNRQGHEQFF; V gene: TRBV6-6; clone size: once; J gene: TRBJ2-1; D gene: TRBD1
CDR3 DNA: TGTGCCAGCAGCGTAGTTAGCGGGAGGTTCGATGAGCAGTTCTTC; CDR3 protein: CASSVVSGRFDEQFF; V gene: TRBV9; clone size: NA; J gene: TRBJ2-1; D gene: TRBD2
CDR3 DNA: TGTGCCAGCAGTTTAAAGAGCTCACCCCTCCACTTT; CDR3 protein: CASSLKSSPLHF; V gene: TRBV27; clone size: NA; J gene: TRBJ1-6; D gene: NA
CDR3 DNA: TGTGCCAGCAGCCTCGGGACAGACTACAATGAGCAGTTCTTC; CDR3 protein: CASSLGTDYNEQFF; V gene: TRBV5-4; clone size: once; J gene: TRBJ2-1; D gene: TRBD1
CDR3 DNA: TGTGCCAGCAGCCAAGATCGGGGACTTATGATCACAGATACGCAGTATTTT; CDR3 protein: CASSQDRGLMITDTQYF; V gene: TRBV14; clone size: NA; J gene: TRBJ2-3; D gene: NA
CDR3 DNA: TGTGCCATCACACACAGGGTTCCATCCACAGATACGCAGTATTTT; CDR3 protein: CAITHRVPSTDTQYF; V gene: TRBV2; clone size: few; J gene: TRBJ2-3; D gene: NA
CDR3 DNA: TGTGCCAGCAGTTACTCGACGCGGGGGTACGAGATCCGCAATCAGCCCCAGCATTTT; CDR3 protein: CASSYSTRGYEIRNQPQHF; V gene: TRBV6-2/TRBV6-3; clone size: NA; J gene: TRBJ1-5; D gene: NA
CDR3 DNA: TGTGCCAGCAACAGGGGGATGAACACTGAAGCTTTCTTT; CDR3 protein: CASNRGMNTEAFF; V gene: TRBV3-1; clone size: NA; J gene: TRBJ1-1; D gene: TRBD1
CDR3 DNA: TGTGCCACCACCCATGGGGGGGATGAGCAGTTCTTC; CDR3 protein: CATTHGGDEQFF; V gene: TRBV15; clone size: many; J gene: TRBJ2-1; D gene: TRBD2
CDR3 DNA: TGTGCCAGCAGCCCGGGGGGGGAACGGAACACTGAAGCTTTCTTT; CDR3 protein: CASSPGGERNTEAFF; V gene: TRBV11-3; clone size: NA; J gene: TRBJ1-1; D gene: NA
CDR3 DNA: TGTGCCACCCGTCGACCGGGACAGGGAACAGATACGCAGTATTTT; CDR3 protein: CATRRPGQGTDTQYF; V gene: TRBV19; clone size: NA; J gene: TRBJ2-3; D gene: TRBD1
CDR3 DNA: TGTGCCAGCAGCCCTGAGACAGGGCTGGTGAGTCCTCAGTACTTC; CDR3 protein: CASSPETGLVSPQYF; V gene: TRBV7-2; clone size: NA; J gene: TRBJ2-4; D gene: TRBD1
CDR3 DNA: TGCGCCAGCAGCCAAGCAGGGTTCTATGGCTACACCTTC; CDR3 protein: CASSQAGFYGYTF; V gene: TRBV4-1; clone size: few; J gene: TRBJ1-2; D gene: NA
CDR3 DNA: TGCGCCAGCAGCACTCCCGGGACAGGGGGCGAAGAGACCCAGTACTTC; CDR3 protein: CASSTPGTGGEETQYF; V gene: TRBV5-1; clone size: few; J gene: TRBJ2-5; D gene: TRBD1
CDR3 DNA: TGTGCCAGCAGTGGGCGGGACAGCTTTCAAGAGACCCAGTACTTC; CDR3 protein: CASSGRDSFQETQYF; V gene: TRBV2; clone size: NA; J gene: TRBJ2-5; D gene: NA